This T cell receptor (beta chain) emerged from a study of blood T cells in healthy people across ages. This clonotype was counted only a few times. Trimming removed 5 bases from V and 3 bases from J, with 16 bases in between. The CDR3 consists of 16 residues. The germline V gene encodes CDR1 MNHEY and CDR2 SMNVEV (reference sequence). A J-beta primer mix and a sample-barcoded 5' primer were used in a second PCR of roughly 6 to 11 cycles. Each CDR3 protein gets one entry after TCRdb re-called the 5' RACE reads with MiXCR. The sample has 600,000 to 850,000 distinct CDR3 sequences, about 40% seen once; the top ten hold around 20%.

This clonotype was sampled from a woman aged 60-75 years in good health. Sequenced: blood. The V gene is TRBV27, the J gene TRBJ2-2; perhaps D is TRBD1 or TRBD2 (7 bases each). This CDR3 reads CASSPQRDSYTGELFF. CDR3 nucleotide sequence: TGTGCCAGCAGTCCTCAGCGGGACAGCTACACCGGGGAGCTGTTTTTT.